The rows below give T cell receptor beta chains drawn from one sample of a study of shared clonotypes between healthy human individuals. Sequenced by immunoSEQ multiplex PCR; TCRdb stores in-frame clones only, minus some. The data show over 1.4 million clones, with roughly 96% seen just once and over 1% held by the top ten. Sequences were obtained from naive CD4+ T cells sorted from blood. The source is a man aged 25-40 years in good health. CDR3s include the opening cysteine and the closing phenylalanine or tryptophan. The order of the fields is clone size, D gene, J gene, V gene, CDR3 DNA, CDR3 protein. The D gene is left open where the match is weak. Size values are once, few and many counts, or a class for expanded clones, and some rows have none.

clone_size: .; d_call: .; j_call: TRBJ2-3; v_call: TRBV13; cdr3_nt: TGTGCCAGCAGCTTCCGCCTCACTAGGAGCACAGATACGCAGTATTTT; cdr3_aa: CASSFRLTRSTDTQYF
clone_size: .; d_call: TRBD2; j_call: TRBJ2-2; v_call: TRBV10-3; cdr3_nt: TGTGCCATCAGTGAGTCCTCTAGCGGGAGCACCGGGGAGCTGTTTTTT; cdr3_aa: CAISESSSGSTGELFF
clone_size: .; d_call: .; j_call: TRBJ2-3; v_call: TRBV5-6; cdr3_nt: TGTGCCAGCAGCTTGAGCCCAACACGTACAGATACGCAGTATTTT; cdr3_aa: CASSLSPTRTDTQYF
clone_size: .; d_call: .; j_call: TRBJ2-3; v_call: TRBV6-1; cdr3_nt: TGTGCCAGCAGTGAAAAGAAAATAACGCAGTATTTT; cdr3_aa: CASSEKKITQYF
clone_size: .; d_call: TRBD1; j_call: TRBJ1-3; v_call: TRBV10-3; cdr3_nt: TGTGCCATCAGTGAATATCCCGGGACAGAGAACACCATATATTTT; cdr3_aa: CAISEYPGTENTIYF
clone_size: .; d_call: .; j_call: TRBJ2-2; v_call: TRBV2; cdr3_nt: TGTGCCAGCACAGGCCGGCGGGGCGGCGGGGAGCTGTTTTTT; cdr3_aa: CASTGRRGGGELFF
clone_size: .; d_call: .; j_call: TRBJ2-7; v_call: TRBV19; cdr3_nt: TGTGCCAGTAGTAATATGCCCTACGAGCAGTACTTC; cdr3_aa: CASSNMPYEQYF
clone_size: .; d_call: TRBD1; j_call: TRBJ1-1; v_call: TRBV2; cdr3_nt: TGTGCCAGCAGTGTTGGGACAGCGCGTGAAGCTTTCTTT; cdr3_aa: CASSVGTAREAFF
clone_size: once; d_call: .; j_call: TRBJ1-3; v_call: TRBV28; cdr3_nt: TGTGCCAGCAGTTTAGGCGGCATATCTTCTGGAAACACCATATATTTT; cdr3_aa: CASSLGGISSGNTIYF
clone_size: .; d_call: .; j_call: TRBJ2-3; v_call: TRBV29-1; cdr3_nt: TGCAGCGTTGAAAGGCGACTAGTGGTAGATACGCAGTATTTT; cdr3_aa: CSVERRLVVDTQYF
clone_size: .; d_call: TRBD1; j_call: TRBJ2-5; v_call: TRBV7-6; cdr3_nt: TGTGCCAGCAGTCGACAGGGGGGGCACCAAGAGACCCAGTACTTC; cdr3_aa: CASSRQGGHQETQYF
clone_size: .; d_call: TRBD2; j_call: TRBJ2-2; v_call: TRBV5-6; cdr3_nt: TGTGCCAGCAGCCGAGACACCACTAGCGGGAGCTTCACCGGGGAGCTGTTTTTT; cdr3_aa: CASSRDTTSGSFTGELFF
clone_size: .; d_call: .; j_call: TRBJ2-5; v_call: TRBV7-9; cdr3_nt: TGTGCCAGCAGCTTGAGAAGTCAGGGCGGACTGGAAGAGACCCAGTACTTC; cdr3_aa: CASSLRSQGGLEETQYF
clone_size: .; d_call: .; j_call: TRBJ2-7; v_call: TRBV5-1; cdr3_nt: TGCGCCAGCAGCCCCGACTTCTACGAGCAGTACTTC; cdr3_aa: CASSPDFYEQYF
clone_size: .; d_call: .; j_call: TRBJ2-7; v_call: TRBV11-2; cdr3_nt: TGTGCCAGCAGCTTAGTTTCCGCTGGGGGCAACTACGAGCAGTACTTC; cdr3_aa: CASSLVSAGGNYEQYF
clone_size: .; d_call: TRBD2; j_call: TRBJ2-5; v_call: TRBV7-2; cdr3_nt: TGTGCCAGCAGCTTTAAGCTGGTTAGCGGGAGTGGAGAGACCCAGTACTTC; cdr3_aa: CASSFKLVSGSGETQYF
clone_size: .; d_call: TRBD2; j_call: TRBJ2-1; v_call: TRBV10-3; cdr3_nt: TGTGCCATCAGCACAAGACTAGCGGGAGACGATGAGCAGTTCTTC; cdr3_aa: CAISTRLAGDDEQFF
clone_size: .; d_call: .; j_call: TRBJ2-2; v_call: TRBV27; cdr3_nt: TGTGCCAGCAGTTTATTGGGGGGGCGGAACACCGGGGAGCTGTTTTTT; cdr3_aa: CASSLLGGRNTGELFF
clone_size: .; d_call: TRBD1; j_call: TRBJ1-5; v_call: TRBV10-3; cdr3_nt: TGTGCCATCAGCGGACAGGGGGGTGGGGGTAGCAATCAGCCCCAGCATTTT; cdr3_aa: CAISGQGGGGSNQPQHF
clone_size: .; d_call: .; j_call: TRBJ2-2; v_call: TRBV5-1; cdr3_nt: TGCGCCAGCAGCACAACAGAGAACACCGGGGAGCTGTTTTTT; cdr3_aa: CASSTTENTGELFF
clone_size: .; d_call: TRBD1; j_call: TRBJ2-7; v_call: TRBV11-3; cdr3_nt: TGTGCCATCCCCGGGACAGGGGTGTTCTACGAGCAGTACTTC; cdr3_aa: CAIPGTGVFYEQYF
clone_size: .; d_call: .; j_call: TRBJ2-1; v_call: TRBV6-6; cdr3_nt: TGTGCCAGCAGTTCCCTCCACACGAACCCATACAATGAGCAGTTCTTC; cdr3_aa: CASSSLHTNPYNEQFF
clone_size: .; d_call: .; j_call: TRBJ1-2; v_call: TRBV5-1; cdr3_nt: TGCGCCAGCAGCTTGGACGGAGCTAACTATGGCTACACCTTC; cdr3_aa: CASSLDGANYGYTF
clone_size: .; d_call: TRBD1; j_call: TRBJ2-7; v_call: TRBV29-1; cdr3_nt: TGCAGCGTTGAAGACGGCGACAGGGGGCATCCCTACGAGCAGTACTTC; cdr3_aa: CSVEDGDRGHPYEQYF
clone_size: .; d_call: TRBD2; j_call: TRBJ2-7; v_call: TRBV28; cdr3_nt: TGTGCCACCTCCCTAGCGGGAATACCATCCTACGAGCAGTACTTC; cdr3_aa: CATSLAGIPSYEQYF
clone_size: .; d_call: .; j_call: TRBJ1-5; v_call: TRBV2; cdr3_nt: TGTGCCAGCAGTGAAGCGCTTGAGGGCTATCAGCCCCAGCATTTT; cdr3_aa: CASSEALEGYQPQHF
clone_size: .; d_call: .; j_call: TRBJ1-2; v_call: TRBV6-1; cdr3_nt: TGTGCCAGCAGTGAAGGCGGGCCCAACTATGGCTACACCTTC; cdr3_aa: CASSEGGPNYGYTF
clone_size: .; d_call: .; j_call: TRBJ1-5; v_call: TRBV10-3; cdr3_nt: TGTGCCATCAGTGAGGGAAATAGCAATCAGCCCCAGCATTTT; cdr3_aa: CAISEGNSNQPQHF
clone_size: few; d_call: .; j_call: TRBJ1-5; v_call: TRBV7-9; cdr3_nt: TGTGCCAGCAGCCCCATAGGGAATCAGCCCCAGCATTTT; cdr3_aa: CASSPIGNQPQHF
clone_size: .; d_call: .; j_call: TRBJ2-2; v_call: TRBV4-1; cdr3_nt: TGCGCCAGCAGCCATGAAAGGGACGCTCGAGGTGGGGCGCTGTTTTTT; cdr3_aa: CASSHERDARGGALFF
clone_size: .; d_call: .; j_call: TRBJ2-1; v_call: TRBV4-3; cdr3_nt: TGCGCCAGCAGCCAACAGCGTTCCTCCTACAATGAGCAGTTCTTC; cdr3_aa: CASSQQRSSYNEQFF
clone_size: .; d_call: .; j_call: TRBJ2-1; v_call: TRBV29-1; cdr3_nt: TGCAGCGTTGCGGAGAATGAGCAGTTCTTC; cdr3_aa: CSVAENEQFF